This TCR beta chain was sequenced during a study of cytomegalovirus exposure and HLA in healthy donors. Study context: An early data release held some 89 million unique TCRs from HLA-typed donors.

In the case of this clone: Its antigen is as yet unknown.

The V gene's germline CDR1 is MNHNY and CDR2 SVGAGI (reference sequence). V dropped 2 bases and J dropped 4 bases, with 9 bases sitting between them. This CDR3 spans 13 amino acids. All the people who gave samples were healthy bone marrow donors. Study results and limitations: Later on, an analysis tied about 17,000 TCR beta sequences to HLA alleles at 0.05 false discovery rate.

PCR was performed using 60 Vbeta and 13 Jbeta primers. Profiling relied on immunoSEQ multiplex PCR, and the TCRdb table lists in-frame clones only, not all of them. Of about 160,000 clones listed, around 74% are singletons. Sequences were obtained from PBMCs. This receptor was taken from a woman under 40 in good health and CMV-seronegative. The gene calls are TRBV6-6 and TRBJ2-7; D is possibly TRBD1 (5 bases). CDR3 in DNA: TGTGCCAGCAGTTACCCAGGGCCGTACGAGCAGTACTTC. It specifies CASSYPGPYEQYF.